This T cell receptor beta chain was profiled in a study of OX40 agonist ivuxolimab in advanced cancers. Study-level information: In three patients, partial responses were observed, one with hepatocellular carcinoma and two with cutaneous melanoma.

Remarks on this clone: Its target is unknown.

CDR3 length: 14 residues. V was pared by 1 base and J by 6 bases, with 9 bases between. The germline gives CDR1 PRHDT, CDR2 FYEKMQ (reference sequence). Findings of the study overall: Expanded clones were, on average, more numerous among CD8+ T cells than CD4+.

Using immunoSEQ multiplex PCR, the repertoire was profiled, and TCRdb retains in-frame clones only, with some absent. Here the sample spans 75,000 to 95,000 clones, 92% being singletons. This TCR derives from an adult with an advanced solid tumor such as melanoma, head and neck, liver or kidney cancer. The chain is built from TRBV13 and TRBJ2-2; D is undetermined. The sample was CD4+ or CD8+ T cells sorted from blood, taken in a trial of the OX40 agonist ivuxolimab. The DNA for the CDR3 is TGTGCCAGCAGCTTAGACCAGCGAGCCGGGGAGCTGTTTTTT. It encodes CASSLDQRAGELFF.